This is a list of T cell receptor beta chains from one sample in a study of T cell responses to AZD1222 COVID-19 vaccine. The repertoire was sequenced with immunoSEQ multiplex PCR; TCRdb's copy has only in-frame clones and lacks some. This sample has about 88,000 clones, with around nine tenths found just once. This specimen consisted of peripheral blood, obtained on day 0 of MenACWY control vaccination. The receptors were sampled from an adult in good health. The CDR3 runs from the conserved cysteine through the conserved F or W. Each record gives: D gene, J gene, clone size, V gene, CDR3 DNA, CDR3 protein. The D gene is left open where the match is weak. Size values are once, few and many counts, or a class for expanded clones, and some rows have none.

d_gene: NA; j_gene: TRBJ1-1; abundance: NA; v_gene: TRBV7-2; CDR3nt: TGTGCCAGCAGCTTAGAGGGTTCCACTGAAGCTTTCTTT; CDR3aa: CASSLEGSTEAFF
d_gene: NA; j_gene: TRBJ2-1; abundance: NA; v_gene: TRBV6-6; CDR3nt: TGTGCCACACTGAGGGGTGGATATGAGCAGTTCTTC; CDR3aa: CATLRGGYEQFF
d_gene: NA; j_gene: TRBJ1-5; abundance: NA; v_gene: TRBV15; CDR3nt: TGTGCCACCAGCAGAGATGTGGGGGGTAGTCAGCCCCAGCATTTT; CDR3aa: CATSRDVGGSQPQHF
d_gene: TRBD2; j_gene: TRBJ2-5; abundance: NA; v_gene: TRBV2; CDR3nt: TGTGCCAGCAGGCTAGCGGGAGTGGTAGAGACCCAGTACTTC; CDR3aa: CASRLAGVVETQYF
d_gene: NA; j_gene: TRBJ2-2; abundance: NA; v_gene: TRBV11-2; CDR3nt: TGTGCCAGCAGATCGGCAGTCGGGGAGCTGTTTTTT; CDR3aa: CASRSAVGELFF
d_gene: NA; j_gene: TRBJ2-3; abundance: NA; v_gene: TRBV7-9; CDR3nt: TGTGCCAGCAGCCTAGAGGGACTTAGCACAGATACGCAGTATTTT; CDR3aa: CASSLEGLSTDTQYF
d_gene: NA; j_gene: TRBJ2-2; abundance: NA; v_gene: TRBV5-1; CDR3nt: TGCGCCAGCAGCTTTGGTCAGGGAATCACCGGGGAGCTGTTTTTT; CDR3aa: CASSFGQGITGELFF
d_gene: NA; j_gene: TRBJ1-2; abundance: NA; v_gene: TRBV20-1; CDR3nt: TGCAGTGCTAGAGAGCAGGGGGGCTACACCTTC; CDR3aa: CSAREQGGYTF
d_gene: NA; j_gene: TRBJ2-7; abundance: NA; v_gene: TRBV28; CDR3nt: TGTGCCAGCAGTACCGACAGCAAGCAGTACTTC; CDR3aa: CASSTDSKQYF
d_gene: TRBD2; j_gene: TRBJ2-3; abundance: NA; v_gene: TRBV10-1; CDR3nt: TGCGCCAGCAGTCCCGACTGGACTAGCGGGGGGGCCGTTACAGATACGCAGTATTTT; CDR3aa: CASSPDWTSGGAVTDTQYF
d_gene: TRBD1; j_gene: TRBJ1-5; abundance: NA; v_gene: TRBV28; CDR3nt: TGTGCCAGCAGTCACTCAACAGGGGGCGTCCGGCCCCAGCATTTT; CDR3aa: CASSHSTGGVRPQHF
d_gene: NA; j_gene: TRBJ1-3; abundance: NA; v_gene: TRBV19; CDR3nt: TGTGCCAGTAGTATTCAAAGCTCTGGAAACACCATATATTTT; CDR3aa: CASSIQSSGNTIYF
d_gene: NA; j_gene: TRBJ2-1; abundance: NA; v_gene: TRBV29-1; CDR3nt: TGCAGCGTTTTTTTTCGGGACAATGAGCAGTTCTTC; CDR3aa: CSVFFRDNEQFF
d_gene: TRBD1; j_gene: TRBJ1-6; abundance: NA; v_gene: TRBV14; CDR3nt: TGTGCCAGCAGCCAACACGGGACAGGGAATTCACCCCTCCACTTT; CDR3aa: CASSQHGTGNSPLHF
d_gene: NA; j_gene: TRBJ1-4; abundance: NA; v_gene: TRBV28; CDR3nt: TGTGCCATCCGGGGATTTAATGAAAAACTGTTTTTT; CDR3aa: CAIRGFNEKLFF
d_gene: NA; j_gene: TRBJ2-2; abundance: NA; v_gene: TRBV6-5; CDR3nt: TGTGCCAGCGTGCCAACAGGTGGGACCGGGGAGCTGTTTTTT; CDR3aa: CASVPTGGTGELFF
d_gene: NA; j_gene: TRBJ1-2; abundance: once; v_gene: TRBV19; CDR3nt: TGTGCCAGTAGTATGGAGCCCGGACCCTATGGCTACACCTTC; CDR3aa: CASSMEPGPYGYTF
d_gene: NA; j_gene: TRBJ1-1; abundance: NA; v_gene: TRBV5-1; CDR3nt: TGCGCCAGCAGCTTGCAGGGGCTCACTGAAGCTTTCTTT; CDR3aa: CASSLQGLTEAFF
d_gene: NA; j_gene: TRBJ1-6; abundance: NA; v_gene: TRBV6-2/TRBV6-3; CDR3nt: TGTGCCAGCAGTTACCTCGGAGTATCACCCCTCCACTTT; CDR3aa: CASSYLGVSPLHF
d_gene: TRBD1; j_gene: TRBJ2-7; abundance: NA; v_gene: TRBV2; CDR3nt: TGTGCCACACAGGGGGACAGGAGCTACGAGGCGTACGAGCAGTACTTC; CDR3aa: CATQGDRSYEAYEQYF
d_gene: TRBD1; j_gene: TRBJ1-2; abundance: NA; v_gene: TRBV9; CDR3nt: TGTGCCAGCAGCCCCCATAGGGGGGCCAGGGGGGCAATTTATGGCTACACCTTC; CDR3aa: CASSPHRGARGAIYGYTF
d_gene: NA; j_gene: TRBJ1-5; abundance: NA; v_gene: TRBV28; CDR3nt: TGTGCCAGCAGTGAGCACAGGAGTTCGGGCAATCAGCCCCAGCATTTT; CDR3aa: CASSEHRSSGNQPQHF